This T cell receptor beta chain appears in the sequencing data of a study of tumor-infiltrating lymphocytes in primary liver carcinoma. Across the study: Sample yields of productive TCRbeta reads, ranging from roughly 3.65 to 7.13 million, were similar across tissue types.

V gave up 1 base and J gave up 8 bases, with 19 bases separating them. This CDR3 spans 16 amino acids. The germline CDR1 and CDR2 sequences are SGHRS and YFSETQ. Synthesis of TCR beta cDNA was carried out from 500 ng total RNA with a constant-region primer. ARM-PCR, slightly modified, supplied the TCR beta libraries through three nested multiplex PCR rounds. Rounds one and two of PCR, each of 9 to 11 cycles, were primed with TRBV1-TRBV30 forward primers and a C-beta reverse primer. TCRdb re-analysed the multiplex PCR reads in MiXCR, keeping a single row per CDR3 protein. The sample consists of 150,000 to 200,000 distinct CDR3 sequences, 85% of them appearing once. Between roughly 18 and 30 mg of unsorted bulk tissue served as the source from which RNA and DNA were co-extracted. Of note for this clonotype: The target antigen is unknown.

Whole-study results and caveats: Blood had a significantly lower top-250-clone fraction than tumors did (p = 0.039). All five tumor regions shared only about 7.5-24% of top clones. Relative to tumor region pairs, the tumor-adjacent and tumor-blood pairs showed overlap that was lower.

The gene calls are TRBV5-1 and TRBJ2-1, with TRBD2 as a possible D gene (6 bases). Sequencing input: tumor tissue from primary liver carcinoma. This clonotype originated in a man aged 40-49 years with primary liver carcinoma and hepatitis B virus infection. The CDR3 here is CASSLTDGSRYYEQFF. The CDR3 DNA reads TGCGCCAGCAGCTTGACAGACGGGAGTAGATACTATGAGCAGTTCTTC.